Listed below are T cell receptor beta chains from one sample, sequenced in a study of T-cell memory formation after mild COVID-19. In TCRdb, the 5' RACE reads were re-called with MiXCR into one record per CDR3 protein. The data hold some 490,000 distinct CDR3 sequences, with roughly 18% observed a single time. Material: PBMCs or a T cell subset sorted from them (not recorded which). The origin of the receptors is an adult woman who had mild COVID-19 (a few samples of this study predate the infection). Cell type and time point are not known. Both conserved end residues are part of each CDR3. D genes are given only for firm matches. Clone size is stated in some rows and not others, as once, few, many or a class when expanded.

j_call: TRBJ2-1; v_call: TRBV20-1; clone_size: few; d_call: NA; cdr3_nt: TGCAGTGCTAGGAGAGGGAGTAGCTCCTACAATGAGCAGTTCTTC; cdr3_aa: CSARRGSSSYNEQFF
j_call: TRBJ1-1; v_call: TRBV7-2; clone_size: NA; d_call: NA; cdr3_nt: TGTGCCAGCAGTCTCGACAGGAGGTCCGGTGAAGCTTTCTTT; cdr3_aa: CASSLDRRSGEAFF
j_call: TRBJ2-2; v_call: TRBV11-2; clone_size: few; d_call: TRBD2; cdr3_nt: TGTGCCAGCAGCTATTCTAGCGGGGGGGCCACCGGGGAGCTGTTTTTT; cdr3_aa: CASSYSSGGATGELFF
j_call: TRBJ2-3; v_call: TRBV5-5; clone_size: NA; d_call: NA; cdr3_nt: TGTGCCAGCAGCTCGGACATCAGCACAGATACGCAGTATTTT; cdr3_aa: CASSSDISTDTQYF
j_call: TRBJ2-5; v_call: TRBV4-1; clone_size: NA; d_call: NA; cdr3_nt: TGCGCCAGCAGCCAGTGGCTCCGAGAGACCCAGTACTTC; cdr3_aa: CASSQWLRETQYF
j_call: TRBJ2-1; v_call: TRBV7-9; clone_size: NA; d_call: NA; cdr3_nt: TGTGCCAGCAGCCAGGGACTGAGGCAGTTCTTC; cdr3_aa: CASSQGLRQFF
j_call: TRBJ2-5; v_call: TRBV3-1; clone_size: NA; d_call: NA; cdr3_nt: TGTGCCAGCAGCCCGGCTAGCGTTCGAGAGACCCAGTACTTC; cdr3_aa: CASSPASVRETQYF
j_call: TRBJ2-2; v_call: TRBV12-3/TRBV12-4; clone_size: few; d_call: TRBD2; cdr3_nt: TGTGCCAGCAGCCCGACTAGCGACACCGGGGAGCTGTTTTTT; cdr3_aa: CASSPTSDTGELFF
j_call: TRBJ2-1; v_call: TRBV24-1; clone_size: few; d_call: NA; cdr3_nt: TGTGCCACCAGTGACCCCTCCAGGAACAATGAGCAGTTCTTC; cdr3_aa: CATSDPSRNNEQFF
j_call: TRBJ2-3; v_call: TRBV7-6; clone_size: NA; d_call: NA; cdr3_nt: TGTGCCAGCAGCTTACTCGAGGGAACCACAGATACGCAGTATTTT; cdr3_aa: CASSLLEGTTDTQYF
j_call: TRBJ2-1; v_call: TRBV5-1; clone_size: NA; d_call: TRBD2; cdr3_nt: TGCGCCAGCAGCTTGGCCGGGGCTAGCGGGGGTAATGAGCAGTTCTTC; cdr3_aa: CASSLAGASGGNEQFF
j_call: TRBJ1-1; v_call: TRBV7-9; clone_size: NA; d_call: TRBD1; cdr3_nt: TGTGCCAGCAGCCCTCAGGGGGCCCCAGAAGAAGCTTTCTTT; cdr3_aa: CASSPQGAPEEAFF
j_call: TRBJ2-7; v_call: TRBV3-1; clone_size: NA; d_call: TRBD2; cdr3_nt: TGTGCCAGCAGCCATGACCTCCCGACTAGCTACTCCTACGAGCAGTACTTC; cdr3_aa: CASSHDLPTSYSYEQYF
j_call: TRBJ2-3; v_call: TRBV4-2; clone_size: few; d_call: NA; cdr3_nt: TGTGCCAGCAGCCAGGCCCTGCATTACGCAGATACGCAGTATTTT; cdr3_aa: CASSQALHYADTQYF
j_call: TRBJ2-7; v_call: TRBV5-1; clone_size: NA; d_call: NA; cdr3_nt: TGCGCCAGCAGCTTCCCCGAGGGAATCGAGCAGTACTTC; cdr3_aa: CASSFPEGIEQYF
j_call: TRBJ2-7; v_call: TRBV7-9; clone_size: NA; d_call: TRBD1; cdr3_nt: TGTGCCAGCAGCTTAAGGGACAGGGGTAGCTCCTACGAGCAGTACTTC; cdr3_aa: CASSLRDRGSSYEQYF
j_call: TRBJ1-5; v_call: TRBV10-3; clone_size: many; d_call: NA; cdr3_nt: TGTGCCTCGCAAGACAGTAGCAATCAGCCCCAGCATTTT; cdr3_aa: CASQDSSNQPQHF
j_call: TRBJ2-7; v_call: TRBV7-9; clone_size: many; d_call: TRBD2; cdr3_nt: TGTGCCAGCAGCTCCGGGACTAGCGGGAGAGGGTTGCCTTGGGAGCAGTACTTC; cdr3_aa: CASSSGTSGRGLPWEQYF
j_call: TRBJ2-1; v_call: TRBV5-6; clone_size: few; d_call: TRBD2; cdr3_nt: TGTGCCAGCAGCCAAAGCGGGAGTTATTCTGAGCAGTTCTTC; cdr3_aa: CASSQSGSYSEQFF
j_call: TRBJ2-7; v_call: TRBV12-3/TRBV12-4; clone_size: NA; d_call: NA; cdr3_nt: TGTGCCAGCAGTTTCGGGGGTTGGTACGAGCAGTACTTC; cdr3_aa: CASSFGGWYEQYF
j_call: TRBJ1-6; v_call: TRBV19; clone_size: NA; d_call: NA; cdr3_nt: TGTGCCAGTAGTGCCCCGCTATTTTCACCCCTCCACTTT; cdr3_aa: CASSAPLFSPLHF
j_call: TRBJ2-1; v_call: TRBV15; clone_size: few; d_call: NA; cdr3_nt: TGTGCCACCAGCAGAGTTCAGGGGCCGAGCAATGAGCAGTTCTTC; cdr3_aa: CATSRVQGPSNEQFF
j_call: TRBJ2-3; v_call: TRBV4-1; clone_size: NA; d_call: NA; cdr3_nt: TGCGCCAGCAGCCTAATTGGGCCAGATACGCAGTATTTT; cdr3_aa: CASSLIGPDTQYF
j_call: TRBJ2-1; v_call: TRBV15; clone_size: NA; d_call: NA; cdr3_nt: TGTGCCACCAGCAGAGGGACAGCGGGGCCCTACAATGAGCAGTTCTTC; cdr3_aa: CATSRGTAGPYNEQFF
j_call: TRBJ1-1; v_call: TRBV9; clone_size: few; d_call: TRBD1; cdr3_nt: TGTGCCAGCAGCTTTTCACAGGGGGCGAACACTGAAGCTTTCTTT; cdr3_aa: CASSFSQGANTEAFF
j_call: TRBJ2-2; v_call: TRBV7-9; clone_size: NA; d_call: NA; cdr3_nt: TGTGCCAGCAGCTTAGGTCCCCCCGGGGAGCTGTTTTTT; cdr3_aa: CASSLGPPGELFF
j_call: TRBJ2-7; v_call: TRBV10-1; clone_size: NA; d_call: NA; cdr3_nt: TGCGCCAGCTCCTGCGTGGGACATCCGAATTACGAGCAGTACTTC; cdr3_aa: CASSCVGHPNYEQYF
j_call: TRBJ2-1; v_call: TRBV6-1; clone_size: NA; d_call: TRBD2; cdr3_nt: TGTGCCAGCAGCCACCAAGCGGGAGCGAATGAGCAGTTCTTC; cdr3_aa: CASSHQAGANEQFF
j_call: TRBJ2-1; v_call: TRBV12-3/TRBV12-4; clone_size: few; d_call: NA; cdr3_nt: TGTGCCAGCAGTCATGACCCGGGGGTTGAGCAGTTCTTC; cdr3_aa: CASSHDPGVEQFF
j_call: TRBJ2-1; v_call: TRBV28; clone_size: NA; d_call: NA; cdr3_nt: TGTGCCAGCGGCGGGCGGGACTACAATGAGCAGTTCTTC; cdr3_aa: CASGGRDYNEQFF
j_call: TRBJ2-1; v_call: TRBV30; clone_size: NA; d_call: NA; cdr3_nt: TGTGCCTGGAGTGTACCCTTTCGGCCGGCCGTTTACAATGAGCAGTTCTTC; cdr3_aa: CAWSVPFRPAVYNEQFF
j_call: TRBJ2-7; v_call: TRBV12-3/TRBV12-4; clone_size: few; d_call: NA; cdr3_nt: TGTGCCAGCAGACCGTCGGGTAGCTTCGAGCAGTACTTC; cdr3_aa: CASRPSGSFEQYF
j_call: TRBJ2-7; v_call: TRBV7-3; clone_size: NA; d_call: TRBD2; cdr3_nt: TGTGCCAGCAGCCCCGTAGCGGGAACTTCCTACGAGCAGTACTTC; cdr3_aa: CASSPVAGTSYEQYF
j_call: TRBJ2-5; v_call: TRBV20-1; clone_size: NA; d_call: NA; cdr3_nt: TGCAGTGCCCCACTTCTTGGGGTTCGGGAGACCCAGTACTTC; cdr3_aa: CSAPLLGVRETQYF
j_call: TRBJ2-7; v_call: TRBV30; clone_size: NA; d_call: TRBD1; cdr3_nt: TGTGCCTGGAGTATCGGACAGGGCTTGGCCTACGAGCAGTACTTC; cdr3_aa: CAWSIGQGLAYEQYF
j_call: TRBJ2-3; v_call: TRBV20-1; clone_size: few; d_call: TRBD1; cdr3_nt: TGCAGTGCTAGAGACCTGGAGACAGGGACAGATACGCAGTATTTT; cdr3_aa: CSARDLETGTDTQYF
j_call: TRBJ2-1; v_call: TRBV4-2; clone_size: NA; d_call: TRBD2; cdr3_nt: TGTGCCAGCAGCCAGGGCGGGACTAGCGTGACCAATGAGCAGTTCTTC; cdr3_aa: CASSQGGTSVTNEQFF